These 14 T cell receptor beta chains originate from one sample sequenced in a study of glioma-infiltrating T cells. Using RNA template, CDR3s of TCR alpha and beta were amplified with iRepertoire arm-PCR. MiXCR, applied by TCRdb to the multiplex PCR reads, yields one record per CDR3 protein. The sample has approximately 100,000 distinct CDR3 sequences; less than 30% are singletons. What was sequenced was glioma tissue, nonneoplastic brain tissue, or PBMCs (not recorded which). Every receptor here comes from a human donor with low-grade glioma or glioblastoma, undergoing nonglioma brain surgery, or in good health (not recorded which).

Notes on this clonotype: Just one base apart from a much larger clone, this may be a read error. This chain connects TRBV6-4 to TRBJ2-1; 7 bases are a match to TRBD1. Trimming took 8 bases from V and 0 from J; bases not matched to a gene: 10. Germline V gives CDR1 MRHNA, CDR2 SNTAGT. This CDR3 spans 16 amino acids. The DNA of the CDR3 is TGTGCCAGCGGTCGCGAGTGGGACAGCTCCTACAATGAGCAGTTCTTC. Protein product: CASGREWDSSYNEQFF.

This clonotype was detected many times. The CDR3 sequence is CSARDPPGEVSPLHF. In DNA form, the CDR3 reads TGCAGTGCTAGAGATCCTCCGGGGGAGGTTTCACCCCTCCACTTT. The V call is TRBV20-1, the J call TRBJ1-6; tentative D call: TRBD1 (5 bases). Looked up from germline, CDR1 is DFQATT and CDR2 is SNEGSKA (reference sequence). This CDR3 region has 15 residues. V was cut by 0 bases and J by 9 bases, with 15 bases left in between.

This clonotype has ten or more counts. The rearrangement uses TRBV29-1 and TRBJ1-1, with D maybe TRBD1 (6 bases). Germline assignment: CDR1 SQVTM and CDR2 ANQGSEA. This CDR3 spans 13 amino acids. Trimming pared 6 bases from V and 1 base from J, leaving 12 bases between. The CDR3 nucleotides read TGCAGCGTCCACAGGGCGACGAACACTGAAGCTTTCTTT. Translated, it gives CSVHRATNTEAFF.

This clonotype was recorded a few times. The gene calls are TRBV12-3 or TRBV12-4 and TRBJ2-7; unclear D gene. Trimming took off 3 bases at V and 6 bases at J, with 6 bases between the two ends. The CDR3 has 11 amino acids. This CDR3 is CASSLFSEQYF. The CDR3 region has the DNA TGTGCCAGCAGTTTGTTCAGCGAGCAGTACTTC.

This clonotype has at least ten counts. The rearrangement uses TRBV28 and TRBJ2-7; D remains ambiguous. The CDR3 extends over 13 amino acids. From germline, CDR1 is MDHEN and CDR2 SYDVKM. Between the trimmed V and J ends, which lost 2 bases and 2 bases, there was a span of 7 bases. CDR3 coding DNA: TGTGCCAGCAGTTTAACCCCGACCTACGAGCAGTACTTC. Its translation is CASSLTPTYEQYF.

Ten or more counts support this clonotype. This CDR3 reads CASSYSGVSGYEQYF. The CDR3 nucleotides are TGTGCCAGCAGTTACTCTGGGGTGAGCGGGTACGAGCAGTACTTC. The chain combines TRBV6-6 with TRBJ2-7; D may be TRBD2 (6 bases). The V gene's germline CDR1 is MNHNY and CDR2 SVGAGI (reference sequence). The CDR3 length is 15 residues. The V and J ends lost 0 bases and 4 bases respectively, with 13 bases between them.

This clonotype has a handful of counts. V and J are TRBV11-2 and TRBJ2-2; 11 bases map to TRBD2. The V gene's germline CDR1 is SGHAT and CDR2 FQNNGV. CDR3 length equals 16 residues. Trimming cost V 2 bases and J 1 base; bases outside gene matches: 0. The DNA of the CDR3 is TGTGCCAGCAGCTTACTAGCGGGGGGGAACACCGGGGAGCTGTTTTTT. Protein sequence: CASSLLAGGNTGELFF.

The V call is TRBV3-1, the J call TRBJ2-7; TRBD2 is a possible D gene (5 bases). This CDR3 has 13 amino acids. V gave up 4 bases and J gave up 7 bases, with 14 bases separating them. Germline V gene lookup returns CDR1 LGHDT and CDR2 YNNKEL (reference sequence). This CDR3 is CASSRGSYNEQYF. The CDR3, as DNA: TGTGCCAGCAGCCGCGGGTCCTACAATGAGCAGTACTTC.

This chain connects TRBV18 to TRBJ2-7; 10 bases are a match to TRBD1. V lost 5 bases, J lost 7 bases, and 14 bases stayed unmatched. CDR3 length: 16 amino acids. Germline V gives CDR1 KGHSH, CDR2 LQKENI. CDR3 nucleotide sequence: TGTGCCAGCTCAAAAATCCGGGACAGGGGTGCGAATGAGCAGTACTTC. It specifies CASSKIRDRGANEQYF.

Points on this clonotype: Given a much more abundant clone one base away, this may be a read error. V gene TRBV18 combines with J gene TRBJ2-1; no clear D. Per the germline V gene, CDR1 is KGHSH and CDR2 is LQKENI. The CDR3 totals 13 residues. V was cut by 6 bases and J by 6 bases, with 12 bases left in between. This CDR3 is CASSPQGFNEQFF. The CDR3 bases are TGTGCCAGCTCCCCCCAAGGTTTCAATGAGCAGTTCTTC.

This clonotype came up many times. The rearrangement joins TRBV6-1 to TRBJ2-1; 10 nucleotides match TRBD1. The V gene end was trimmed by 5 bases and the J gene end by 6 bases; junction bases not matched to a gene: 7. Germline CDR1 reads MNHNS; CDR2 reads SASEGT. CDR3 size: 15 residues. The CDR3 is CASSFLRDRGNEQFF. In DNA form, the CDR3 reads TGTGCCAGCAGTTTTCTCCGGGACAGGGGCAATGAGCAGTTCTTC.

This clonotype was recorded at least ten times. The genes are TRBV5-1 and TRBJ2-7; unclear D gene. This CDR3 has 13 residues. Germline V lookup: CDR1 SGHRS, CDR2 YFSETQ. The V and J ends lost 4 bases and 1 base respectively, with 9 bases between them. DNA of the CDR3: TGCGCCAGCAGCCTGGACGGTTCCTACGAGCAGTACTTC. Its translation: CASSLDGSYEQYF. The entire variable domain, with the rest obtained from reference TRBV5-1 and TRBJ2-7, is as follows: KAGVTQTPRYLIKTRGQQVTLSCSPISGHRSVSWYQQTPGQGLQFLFEYFSETQRNKGNFPGRFSGRQFSNSRSEMNVSTLELGDSALYLCASSLDGSYEQYFGPGTRLTVT.

The table lists this clonotype with a few counts. This chain connects TRBV2 to TRBJ2-1, with TRBD1 as a possible D gene (6 bases). The ends were cut back, 8 bases at V and 0 bases at J, with 17 bases in the middle. Germline values: CDR1 SNHLY, CDR2 FYNNEI. The CDR3 has 16 amino acids. The CDR3 coding sequence is TGTGCCAGCCCCGAAACGCAGGGGCGCTCCTACAATGAGCAGTTCTTC. Amino acids: CASPETQGRSYNEQFF.

Of note for this clonotype: This sequence may be a read error, since a much larger clone differs from it by one base. This CDR3 fails to terminate in the conserved phenylalanine or tryptophan, so it likely reflects a read error. This chain connects TRBV29-1 to TRBJ1-2; the D gene is possibly TRBD1 (5 bases). Trimming shortened V by 7 bases and J by 4 bases, and 16 bases separated the two germline ends. The length of the CDR3 is 13 residues. In germline, CDR1 is SQVTM, CDR2 ANQGSEA. The CDR3 reads CSAGTSKGYGYTS. The CDR3 DNA follows: TGCAGCGCCGGGACTTCTAAGGGCTATGGCTACACCTCC.